One TCR beta chain is described in this entry. Its antigen is undetermined. This entry is derived from a study of graft-versus-host responses after intestinal transplantation. In the study overall: All recipients were given anti-thymocyte globulin induction, and tacrolimus and steroids were then administered for around three years.

V was clipped by 5 bases and J by 1 base, with 13 bases between them. The CDR3 runs 15 residues. Germline values: CDR1 KGHSH, CDR2 LQKENI. Libraries were prepared by immunoSEQ multiplex PCR; TCRdb keeps only in-frame clonotypes and omits some of them. Among over 90,000 clones, roughly 89% were seen once, and the ten largest hold about 0.18%. Sequencing was performed on unstimulated CD4+ T cells sorted from spleen or lymph node cells, taken before transplant. This chain uses TRBV18 with TRBJ2-3; the D gene is possibly TRBD2 (6 bases). This clonotype originated in a human donor who was the organ donor for an intestinal transplant. The CDR3 DNA is TGTGCCAGCTCAATGAGCGCGGGGCGCACAGATACGCAGTATTTT. Translating gives CASSMSAGRTDTQYF.